The table lists the clone carrying this T cell receptor beta chain with many counts. Its matching antigen is unknown. As TCR cDNA was made by 5'RACE template switching, a universal primer site and UMIs were added. MiXCR, applied by TCRdb to the 5' RACE reads, yields one record per CDR3 protein. The sample has a few hundred thousand distinct CDR3 sequences; 3% to 4.5% are singletons. These data come from a study of T cells after yellow fever vaccination. This CDR3 has 13 residues. Germline loops: CDR1 LGHNA, CDR2 YSLEER. V was shortened by 4 bases and J by 1 base, with 5 bases between the two germline ends. General study results and limits: Weaker in magnitude, the secondary response showed a faster peak on day 5 versus 15. In post-booster samples, most primary-vaccination clones reappeared (approximately 95% CD4, around 87% CD8).

The chain employs TRBV4-3 and TRBJ2-4, with unresolved D. The source was PBMCs, collected on the day of the yellow fever booster vaccination. This clonotype was sampled from a man aged 18 to 29 who received the YFV17D yellow fever vaccine. CDR3 region: CASSPEAKNIQYF. Written as DNA, the CDR3 is TGCGCCAGCAGCCCCGAGGCCAAAAACATTCAGTACTTC.